These T cell receptor beta chains were read from a single sample in a study of chemoradiotherapy in HPV16-positive cancers. Clones were read by immunoSEQ multiplex PCR, and TCRdb kept only the in-frame ones, dropping some. In the table there are about 22,000 clones, roughly 92% of which are singletons. The material was blood, obtained from a patient who underwent chemoradiotherapy. The receptors shown here come from a human donor with HPV-associated anogenital cancer. CDR3s include the opening cysteine and the closing phenylalanine or tryptophan. The D gene is left open where the match is weak. Clone size is stated in some rows and not others, as once, few, many or a class when expanded.

j_call: TRBJ1-1; v_call: TRBV5-1; cdr3_length: 16; clone_size: once; d_call: .; cdr3_aa: CASSPGQQVLNTEAFF; cdr3_nt: TGCGCCAGCAGCCCTGGACAGCAAGTCTTGAACACTGAAGCTTTCTTT
j_call: TRBJ2-7; v_call: TRBV6-5; cdr3_length: 14; clone_size: .; d_call: TRBD2; cdr3_aa: CASRRSGMIYEQYF; cdr3_nt: TGTGCCAGCAGGCGTAGCGGGATGATCTACGAGCAGTACTTC
j_call: TRBJ2-3; v_call: TRBV4-2; cdr3_length: 15; clone_size: .; d_call: TRBD2; cdr3_aa: CASSQGAGGTDTQYF; cdr3_nt: TGTGCCAGCAGCCAAGGGGCGGGGGGCACAGATACGCAGTATTTT
j_call: TRBJ2-7; v_call: TRBV18; cdr3_length: 15; clone_size: .; d_call: TRBD1; cdr3_aa: CASSRGQFLDYEQYF; cdr3_nt: TGTGCCAGCTCACGGGGACAGTTTTTAGACTACGAGCAGTACTTC
j_call: TRBJ2-5; v_call: TRBV7-2; cdr3_length: 14; clone_size: .; d_call: .; cdr3_aa: CASSLSAGRETQYF; cdr3_nt: TGTGCCAGCAGCTTATCGGCGGGACGGGAGACCCAGTACTTC
j_call: TRBJ2-1; v_call: TRBV7-9; cdr3_length: 16; clone_size: .; d_call: .; cdr3_aa: CASIIFGGAGYNEQFF; cdr3_nt: TGTGCCAGCATCATCTTCGGAGGGGCGGGTTACAATGAGCAGTTCTTC
j_call: TRBJ1-6; v_call: TRBV25-1; cdr3_length: 16; clone_size: .; d_call: .; cdr3_aa: CASSDPGRGGNSPLHF; cdr3_nt: TGTGCCAGCAGTGACCCGGGAAGGGGTGGGAATTCACCCCTCCACTTT
j_call: TRBJ1-2; v_call: TRBV2; cdr3_length: 13; clone_size: .; d_call: .; cdr3_aa: CASSAFRNYGYTF; cdr3_nt: TGTGCCAGCAGTGCCTTCCGTAACTATGGCTACACCTTC
j_call: TRBJ2-4; v_call: TRBV18; cdr3_length: 23; clone_size: .; d_call: TRBD2; cdr3_aa: CASSPRPGMASGTWDLAKNIQYF; cdr3_nt: TGTGCCAGCTCACCAAGACCAGGGATGGCTAGCGGTACATGGGACCTAGCCAAAAACATTCAGTACTTC
j_call: TRBJ2-2; v_call: TRBV12-5; cdr3_length: 15; clone_size: .; d_call: TRBD1; cdr3_aa: CASGPQGAGTGELFF; cdr3_nt: TGTGCTAGTGGTCCTCAGGGGGCAGGGACCGGGGAGCTGTTTTTT
j_call: TRBJ1-1; v_call: TRBV7-9; cdr3_length: 15; clone_size: .; d_call: TRBD1; cdr3_aa: CASSAPGGLNTEAFF; cdr3_nt: TGTGCCAGCAGCGCACCAGGGGGCTTGAACACTGAAGCTTTCTTT
j_call: TRBJ2-5; v_call: TRBV4-2; cdr3_length: 17; clone_size: .; d_call: TRBD2; cdr3_aa: CASSQELGSGTQETQYF; cdr3_nt: TGTGCCAGCAGCCAAGAGTTGGGAAGCGGGACCCAAGAGACCCAGTACTTC
j_call: TRBJ2-7; v_call: TRBV19; cdr3_length: 15; clone_size: .; d_call: .; cdr3_aa: CASSTPSTRSYEQYF; cdr3_nt: TGTGCCAGTAGTACCCCTTCGACAAGGAGCTACGAGCAGTACTTC
j_call: TRBJ2-6; v_call: TRBV15; cdr3_length: 13; clone_size: .; d_call: .; cdr3_aa: CATAKAGANVLTF; cdr3_nt: TGTGCCACCGCAAAGGCTGGGGCCAACGTCCTGACTTTC
j_call: TRBJ2-5; v_call: TRBV6-5; cdr3_length: 15; clone_size: .; d_call: TRBD2; cdr3_aa: CASSYSGRDQETQYF; cdr3_nt: TGTGCCAGCAGTTACTCAGGGAGGGATCAAGAGACCCAGTACTTC
j_call: TRBJ1-1; v_call: TRBV7-6; cdr3_length: 15; clone_size: .; d_call: TRBD1; cdr3_aa: CASSLEDREGIEAFF; cdr3_nt: TGTGCCAGCAGCTTAGAGGACAGGGAGGGGATTGAAGCTTTCTTT
j_call: TRBJ1-1; v_call: TRBV10-3; cdr3_length: 14; clone_size: .; d_call: .; cdr3_aa: CAISEVDLHTEAFF; cdr3_nt: TGTGCCATCAGTGAGGTGGACCTCCACACTGAAGCTTTCTTT
j_call: TRBJ2-3; v_call: TRBV29-1; cdr3_length: 12; clone_size: few; d_call: .; cdr3_aa: CSARQELDTQYF; cdr3_nt: TGCAGCGCTCGACAGGAACTAGATACGCAGTATTTT
j_call: TRBJ1-2; v_call: TRBV19; cdr3_length: 15; clone_size: .; d_call: TRBD1; cdr3_aa: CASSVPGQVVNGYTF; cdr3_nt: TGTGCCAGTAGTGTACCGGGACAGGTCGTAAATGGCTACACCTTC
j_call: TRBJ2-7; v_call: TRBV7-9; cdr3_length: 15; clone_size: few; d_call: TRBD2; cdr3_aa: CASSLLAGDSYEQYF; cdr3_nt: TGTGCCAGCAGCTTACTAGCGGGGGACTCCTACGAGCAGTACTTC
j_call: TRBJ1-6; v_call: TRBV18; cdr3_length: 20; clone_size: .; d_call: TRBD1; cdr3_aa: CASSLHALRPGQIGNSPLHF; cdr3_nt: TGTGCCAGCTCACTGCACGCACTTAGGCCGGGACAGATCGGGAATTCACCCCTCCACTTT
j_call: TRBJ2-1; v_call: TRBV5-1; cdr3_length: 15; clone_size: .; d_call: TRBD2; cdr3_aa: CASSQSGGIGDEQFF; cdr3_nt: TGCGCCAGCAGCCAGTCGGGGGGAATCGGGGATGAGCAGTTCTTC
j_call: TRBJ1-4; v_call: TRBV27; cdr3_length: 13; clone_size: .; d_call: .; cdr3_aa: CASSPWTNEKLFF; cdr3_nt: TGTGCCAGCAGTCCCTGGACAAATGAAAAACTGTTTTTT
j_call: TRBJ1-4; v_call: TRBV9; cdr3_length: 16; clone_size: .; d_call: .; cdr3_aa: CASTPGGGRVFEKLFF; cdr3_nt: TGTGCCAGCACCCCGGGAGGCGGAAGAGTGTTTGAAAAACTGTTTTTT
j_call: TRBJ2-7; v_call: TRBV7-3; cdr3_length: 14; clone_size: .; d_call: .; cdr3_aa: CASSLGGIGYEQYF; cdr3_nt: TGTGCCAGCAGCTTAGGCGGCATAGGCTACGAGCAGTACTTC
j_call: TRBJ2-1; v_call: TRBV12-5; cdr3_length: 15; clone_size: .; d_call: TRBD2; cdr3_aa: CASGISGGERDEQFF; cdr3_nt: TGTGCTAGTGGTATAAGCGGGGGGGAAAGGGATGAGCAGTTCTTC
j_call: TRBJ2-1; v_call: TRBV28; cdr3_length: 14; clone_size: .; d_call: .; cdr3_aa: CASTKPAGGRAQFF; cdr3_nt: TGTGCCAGCACAAAACCGGCCGGGGGCAGAGCCCAGTTCTTC
j_call: TRBJ1-6; v_call: TRBV12-5; cdr3_length: 16; clone_size: .; d_call: TRBD1; cdr3_aa: CASGLVLGQLDSPLHF; cdr3_nt: TGTGCTAGTGGTTTGGTACTGGGACAGCTGGATTCACCCCTCCACTTT
j_call: TRBJ1-1; v_call: TRBV7-2; cdr3_length: 13; clone_size: .; d_call: .; cdr3_aa: CASSFDRRTEAFF; cdr3_nt: TGTGCCAGCAGCTTCGACCGTCGAACTGAAGCTTTCTTT
j_call: TRBJ1-2; v_call: TRBV15; cdr3_length: 15; clone_size: .; d_call: .; cdr3_aa: CATSRERALAYGYTF; cdr3_nt: TGTGCCACCAGCAGAGAGAGGGCGCTCGCCTATGGCTACACCTTC
j_call: TRBJ2-7; v_call: TRBV5-5; cdr3_length: 14; clone_size: .; d_call: .; cdr3_aa: CASTPGTDSYEQYF; cdr3_nt: TGTGCCAGCACCCCGGGGACCGATTCCTACGAGCAGTACTTC
j_call: TRBJ1-2; v_call: TRBV27; cdr3_length: 15; clone_size: .; d_call: TRBD1; cdr3_aa: CASSFRDRPNYGYTF; cdr3_nt: TGTGCCAGCAGTTTCCGGGACAGACCCAACTATGGCTACACCTTC
j_call: TRBJ1-2; v_call: TRBV6-1; cdr3_length: 13; clone_size: few; d_call: .; cdr3_aa: CASSEWQIYGYTF; cdr3_nt: TGTGCCAGCAGTGAGTGGCAGATCTATGGCTACACCTTC
j_call: TRBJ2-6; v_call: TRBV6-6; cdr3_length: 15; clone_size: .; d_call: .; cdr3_aa: CASSYLNQGANVLTF; cdr3_nt: TGTGCCAGCAGTTACCTGAATCAGGGGGCCAACGTCCTGACTTTC
j_call: TRBJ2-7; v_call: TRBV7-9; cdr3_length: 14; clone_size: .; d_call: .; cdr3_aa: CASSPPGLIYEQYF; cdr3_nt: TGTGCCAGCAGCCCTCCGGGACTGATCTACGAGCAGTACTTC
j_call: TRBJ1-3; v_call: TRBV7-2; cdr3_length: 14; clone_size: .; d_call: .; cdr3_aa: CASSIQGMGNTIYF; cdr3_nt: TGTGCCAGCAGCATACAGGGAATGGGAAACACCATATATTTT
j_call: TRBJ2-1; v_call: TRBV14; cdr3_length: 18; clone_size: .; d_call: .; cdr3_aa: CASSQARLGDAHLNEQFF; cdr3_nt: TGTGCCAGCAGCCAAGCCAGGTTGGGGGACGCCCATTTGAATGAGCAGTTCTTC